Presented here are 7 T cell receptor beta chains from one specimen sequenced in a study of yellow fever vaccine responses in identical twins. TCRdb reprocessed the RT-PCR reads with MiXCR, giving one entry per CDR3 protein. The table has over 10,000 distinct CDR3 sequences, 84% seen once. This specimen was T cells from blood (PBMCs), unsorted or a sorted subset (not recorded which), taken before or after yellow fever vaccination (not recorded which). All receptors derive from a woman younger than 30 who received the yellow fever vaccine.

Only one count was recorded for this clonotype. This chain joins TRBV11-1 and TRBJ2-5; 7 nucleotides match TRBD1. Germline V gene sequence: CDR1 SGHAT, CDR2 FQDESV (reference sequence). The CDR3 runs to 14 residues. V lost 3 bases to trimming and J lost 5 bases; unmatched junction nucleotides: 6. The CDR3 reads CASSFQRGLETQYF. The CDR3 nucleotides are TGTGCCAGCAGCTTCCAAAGGGGGCTGGAGACCCAGTACTTC.

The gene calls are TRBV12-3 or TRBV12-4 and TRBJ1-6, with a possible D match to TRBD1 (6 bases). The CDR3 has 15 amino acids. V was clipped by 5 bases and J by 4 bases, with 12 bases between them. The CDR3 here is CASSPGQIYNSPLHF. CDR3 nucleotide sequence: TGTGCCAGCAGTCCAGGACAGATTTATAATTCACCCCTCCACTTT.

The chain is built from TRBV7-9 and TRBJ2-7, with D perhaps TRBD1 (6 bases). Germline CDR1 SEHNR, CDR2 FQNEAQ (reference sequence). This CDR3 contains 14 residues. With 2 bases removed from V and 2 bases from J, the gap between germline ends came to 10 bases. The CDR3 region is CASSLTTGTYEQYF. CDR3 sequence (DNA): TGTGCCAGCAGCTTAACTACAGGGACCTACGAGCAGTACTTC.

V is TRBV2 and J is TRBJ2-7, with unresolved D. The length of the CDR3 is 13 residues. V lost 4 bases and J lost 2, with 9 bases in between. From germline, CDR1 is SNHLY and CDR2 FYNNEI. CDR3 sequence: CASSGPNTYEQYF. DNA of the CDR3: TGTGCCAGCAGTGGACCCAATACCTACGAGCAGTACTTC. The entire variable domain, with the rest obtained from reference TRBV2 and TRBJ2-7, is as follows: EPEVTQTPSHQVTQMGQEVILRCVPISNHLYFYWYRQILGQKVEFLVSFYNNEISEKSEIFDDQFSVERPDGSNFTLKIRSTKLEDSAMYFCASSGPNTYEQYFGPGTRLTVT.

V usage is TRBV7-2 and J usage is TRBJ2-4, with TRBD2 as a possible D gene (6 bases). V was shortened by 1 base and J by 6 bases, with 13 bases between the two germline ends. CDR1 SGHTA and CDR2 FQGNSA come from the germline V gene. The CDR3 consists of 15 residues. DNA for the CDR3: TGTGCCAGCAGCTTAGGCGGCGCGGAGGGAAACATTCAGTACTTC. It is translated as CASSLGGAEGNIQYF.

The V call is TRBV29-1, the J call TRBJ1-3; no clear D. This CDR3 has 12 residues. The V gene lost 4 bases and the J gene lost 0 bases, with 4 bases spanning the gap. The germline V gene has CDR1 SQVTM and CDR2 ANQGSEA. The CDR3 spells CSVAYSGNTIYF. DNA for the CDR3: TGCAGCGTTGCCTACTCTGGAAACACCATATATTTT. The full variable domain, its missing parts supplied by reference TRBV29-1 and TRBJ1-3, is SAVISQKPSRDICQRGTSLTIQCQVDSQVTMMFWYRQQPGQSLTLIATANQGSEATYESGFVIDKFPISRPNLTFSTLTVSNMSPEDSSIYLCSVAYSGNTIYFGEGSWLTVV.

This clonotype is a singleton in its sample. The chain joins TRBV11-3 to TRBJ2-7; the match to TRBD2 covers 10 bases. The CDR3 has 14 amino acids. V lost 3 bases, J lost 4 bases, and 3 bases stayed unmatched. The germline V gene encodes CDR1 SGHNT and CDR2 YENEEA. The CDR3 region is CASSFGLAEYEQYF. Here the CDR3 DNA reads TGTGCCAGCAGCTTTGGACTAGCGGAATACGAGCAGTACTTC.